These 12 T cell receptor beta chains came from one sample sequenced in a study of cytotoxic CD8 clonotypes in ibrutinib-treated CLL. Clones were read by immunoSEQ multiplex PCR, and TCRdb kept only the in-frame ones, dropping some. This table holds about 140,000 clones, 60% to 85% found once. The sample in question was PBMCs, obtained after 24 months of ibrutinib treatment. The receptors shown here come from a human donor with chronic lymphocytic leukemia.

V gene TRBV5-4 combines with J gene TRBJ2-5; TRBD1 matches 8 bases. This CDR3 spans 17 amino acids. Germline lookup yields CDR1 SGHNT and CDR2 YYREEE (reference sequence). The trim removed 4 bases at V and 5 bases at J, leaving 16 bases unmatched. CDR3 loop: CASSPAAGGTWGETQYF. In DNA, the CDR3 is TGTGCCAGCAGCCCGGCGGCAGGGGGCACCTGGGGGGAGACCCAGTACTTC.

The chain carries TRBV4-3 and TRBJ2-3; no clear D. The CDR3 length is 13 residues. Germline lookup yields CDR1 LGHNA and CDR2 YSLEER. Trimming shortened V by 4 bases and J by 6 bases, and 11 bases separated the two germline ends. The CDR3: CASSPQTRDTQYF. The CDR3 DNA reads as TGCGCCAGCAGCCCCCAGACCCGGGATACGCAGTATTTT.

This clone was recorded a few times. The genes are TRBV2 and TRBJ2-1; D perhaps matches TRBD2 (5 bases). The CDR3 has 8 residues. V shed 5 bases and J shed 15 bases, with 5 bases lying between them. Per germline, CDR1 SNHLY and CDR2 FYNNEI. The CDR3 sequence is CASSTRFF. The CDR3 region has the DNA TGTGCCAGCAGTACTAGGTTCTTC.

The chain is built from TRBV5-1 and TRBJ2-1; 9 bases map to TRBD2. Germline values: CDR1 SGHRS, CDR2 YFSETQ. The CDR3 covers 18 residues. Trimming cost V 0 bases and J 6 bases; bases outside gene matches: 13. This CDR3 reads CASSLARSSGVWGNEQFF. For the CDR3, the DNA is TGCGCCAGCAGCTTGGCCCGGTCTAGCGGGGTATGGGGCAATGAGCAGTTCTTC. The full variable domain, rest sourced from reference TRBV5-1 and TRBJ2-1, is KAGVTQTPRYLIKTRGQQVTLSCSPISGHRSVSWYQQTPGQGLQFLFEYFSETQRNKGNFPGRFSGRQFSNSRSEMNVSTLELGDSALYLCASSLARSSGVWGNEQFFGPGTRLTVL.

The chain uses TRBV18 and TRBJ2-1; D ambiguous. CDR3 length equals 14 residues. V lost 6 bases, J lost 0 bases, and 9 bases lay in between. Germline CDR1 and CDR2: KGHSH and LQKENI. CDR3: CASSAASSYNEQFF. The DNA for the CDR3 is TGTGCCAGCTCGGCGGCGAGCTCCTACAATGAGCAGTTCTTC.

V is TRBV5-6 and J is TRBJ1-5; possibly TRBD1 for D (5 bases). Germline CDR1 reads SGHDT; CDR2 reads YYEEEE. Trimming removed 4 bases from V and 4 bases from J, with 15 bases in between. This CDR3 has 15 amino acids. The CDR3 reads CASSPWDRPNQPQHF. The CDR3 DNA reads TGTGCCAGCAGCCCCTGGGACCGACCAAATCAGCCCCAGCATTTT.

The genes are TRBV30 and TRBJ1-4; TRBD1 aligns across 10 bases. The CDR3 is 16 residues long. V lost 0 bases, J lost 7 bases, and 8 bases stayed unmatched. The germline V gene has CDR1 GTSNPN and CDR2 SVGIG (reference sequence). The CDR3 loop reads CAWSVGTGALGEKLFF. The DNA of the CDR3 is TGTGCCTGGAGTGTCGGGACAGGGGCCCTCGGTGAAAAACTGTTTTTT.

The chain uses TRBV10-3 and TRBJ1-5, with 7 nucleotides matching TRBD1. The V gene end was trimmed by 5 bases and the J gene end by 3 bases; junction bases not matched to a gene: 4. This CDR3 region has 14 residues. CDR1 ENHRY and CDR2 SYGVKD come from the germline V gene. The CDR3 is CAISQGQNNQPQHF. For the CDR3, the DNA is TGTGCCATCAGTCAGGGACAGAACAATCAGCCCCAGCATTTT.

The CDR3 loop is CASTGGEGTEAFF. DNA of the CDR3: TGTGCCAGCACGGGCGGCGAGGGCACTGAAGCTTTCTTT. The gene calls are TRBV2 and TRBJ1-1, with D unclear. V was cut by 7 bases and J by 4 bases, with 13 bases left in between. This CDR3 contains 13 residues. From germline, CDR1 is SNHLY and CDR2 FYNNEI.

This clone has only a few counts. The chain joins TRBV5-6 to TRBJ2-7; possible D gene TRBD1, 5 bases. Germline V gives CDR1 SGHDT, CDR2 YYEEEE. There are 14 residues in the CDR3. With 0 bases removed from V and 3 bases from J, the gap between germline ends came to 10 bases. CDR3 nucleotide sequence: TGTGCCAGCAGCTTGGCCCAGGGCAGCTACGAGCAGTACTTC. It codes for CASSLAQGSYEQYF.

CDR3 loop: CASSLVNRGSTDTQYF. The CDR3 region has the DNA TGCGCCAGCAGCTTGGTAAACAGGGGGAGCACAGATACGCAGTATTTT. The rearrangement joins TRBV5-1 to TRBJ2-3; 8 bases map to TRBD1. The V gene's germline CDR1 is SGHRS and CDR2 YFSETQ. The CDR3 is made up of 16 amino acids. Unmatched junction bases numbered 3, after V lost 0 bases and J lost 0 bases.

This chain links TRBV18 with TRBJ2-3, with D maybe TRBD1 (5 bases). V gave up 3 bases and J gave up 2 bases, with 12 bases separating them. This CDR3 is 15 amino acids long. Germline CDR1 and CDR2: KGHSH and LQKENI. As DNA, the CDR3 is TGTGCCAGCTCACCGAGGCAGGGCGTCACAGATACGCAGTATTTT. Its translation is CASSPRQGVTDTQYF.